The 29 T cell receptor beta chains presented below share a single source sample, sequenced in a study of blood T cell repertoires in COVID-19. The protocol was immunoSEQ multiplex PCR, while the TCRdb copy is restricted to in-frame clones and leaves out a portion. The repertoire holds some 160,000 clones, about four fifths seen once, with about 7% in the top ten. The sequenced sample was peripheral blood. The receptors derive from a man between 65 and 85 years old with active or convalescent COVID-19.

This clone appeared a few times. This chain joins TRBV14 and TRBJ1-3; D unresolved. The CDR3 is 15 residues long. Per germline, CDR1 SGHDN and CDR2 FVKESK. Trimming stripped 1 base from V and 0 bases from J, with 7 bases between. For the CDR3, the DNA is TGTGCCAGCAGCCAAGTCGGGTACTCTGGAAACACCATATATTTT. Translated, it gives CASSQVGYSGNTIYF.

This clone was counted a single time. The V and J genes are TRBV6-2 or TRBV6-3 and TRBJ1-1; no clear D. The germline V and J ends were trimmed by 4 bases and 0 bases, with 12 bases remaining between them. Germline CDR1 MNHEY, CDR2 SVGEGT. CDR3 length: 15 residues. DNA for the CDR3: TGTGCCAGCAGTTTGAGGGCCCCCATGAACACTGAAGCTTTCTTT. Translation: CASSLRAPMNTEAFF.

V is TRBV25-1 and J is TRBJ2-6; D not resolved. Germline CDR1 is MGHDK and CDR2 is SYGVNS. V lost 8 bases, J lost 0 bases, and 5 bases lay in between. CDR3 length: 13 amino acids. CDR3 residues: CASRISGANVLTF. The CDR3 DNA reads as TGTGCCAGCCGTATCTCTGGGGCCAACGTCCTGACTTTC.

The chain has TRBV7-9 and TRBJ2-3; D perhaps matches TRBD2 (6 bases). V was trimmed by 5 bases and J by 2 bases, leaving 14 bases between them. Germline CDR1 reads SEHNR; CDR2 reads FQNEAQ (reference sequence). The CDR3 runs to 15 residues. The CDR3 region is CASSPPGVSTDTQYF. The DNA of the CDR3 is TGTGCCAGCAGCCCCCCGGGGGTATCCACAGATACGCAGTATTTT.

The chain uses TRBV4-2 and TRBJ2-1; no clear D. This CDR3 is 12 amino acids long. V lost 1 base to trimming and J lost 10 bases, with 8 bases between them. In germline, CDR1 is LGHNA, CDR2 YNFKEQ. This CDR3 is CASSQVALEQFF. The CDR3 region has the DNA TGTGCCAGCAGCCAAGTTGCACTCGAGCAGTTCTTC.

This clone has only a few counts. This sequence joins TRBV6-2 or TRBV6-3 and TRBJ1-5; possibly TRBD1 for D (6 bases). The CDR3 is 17 residues long. V lost 4 bases, J lost 3 bases, and 19 bases lay in between. Germline V gene sequence: CDR1 MNHEY, CDR2 SVGEGT. DNA of the CDR3: TGTGCCAGCAGTTCCCCCTCCCCATGGACAGACAATCAGCCCCAGCATTTT. This gives the protein CASSSPSPWTDNQPQHF.

The chain couples TRBV6-5 to TRBJ1-1; no clear D. V was shortened by 6 bases and J by 7 bases, with 18 bases between the two germline ends. The germline CDR1 and CDR2 sequences are MNHEY and SVGAGI. There are 14 residues in the CDR3. The CDR3 loop is CASRPFRGGGEAFF. CDR3 nucleotides: TGTGCCAGCAGACCCTTCCGGGGTGGTGGTGAAGCTTTCTTT.

The table lists this clone with many counts. The gene calls are TRBV7-9 and TRBJ1-1; D possibly corresponds to TRBD1 (6 bases). Deletions cut 3 bases from V and 6 bases from J, with 11 bases between. This CDR3 is built from 13 residues. The germline V gene has CDR1 SEHNR and CDR2 FQNEAQ (reference sequence). CDR3 protein: CASSFTGRAEAFF. CDR3 in DNA: TGTGCCAGCAGCTTTACAGGGAGGGCTGAAGCTTTCTTT.

V gene TRBV6-2 or TRBV6-3 combines with J gene TRBJ2-2; D is uncertain. The V and J ends lost 3 bases and 2 bases respectively, with 10 bases between them. Germline V gene sequence: CDR1 MNHEY, CDR2 SVGEGT. The length of the CDR3 is 15 residues. CDR3 sequence (DNA): TGTGCCAGCAGTTATATACAGCCTAACACCGGGGAGCTGTTTTTT. Its translation is CASSYIQPNTGELFF.

The chain carries TRBV19 and TRBJ2-7; no clear D gene. The CDR3 totals 15 residues. Trimming took off 5 bases at V and 0 bases at J, with 14 bases between the two ends. Per the germline V gene, CDR1 is LNHDA and CDR2 is SQIVND (reference sequence). The CDR3 DNA sequence: TGTGCCAGTAGTCCGGTTGGAGCGACCTCCTACGAGCAGTACTTC. Translating gives CASSPVGATSYEQYF.

The chain combines TRBV10-3 with TRBJ1-5, with 8 bases lining up with TRBD1. Germline V CDR1 and CDR2: ENHRY, SYGVKD. V lost 0 bases to trimming and J lost 5 bases; unmatched junction nucleotides: 3. The CDR3 is 15 amino acids. Here the CDR3 DNA reads TGTGCCATCAGTGAGTCAACAGGGGGTGATCAGCCCCAGCATTTT. Protein: CAISESTGGDQPQHF.

This chain connects TRBV2 to TRBJ1-5; D ambiguous. Germline V gives CDR1 SNHLY, CDR2 FYNNEI. The V gene lost 1 base and the J gene lost 0 bases, with 7 bases spanning the gap. This CDR3 has 15 amino acids. The CDR3 loop is CASSEDVYSNQPQHF. As DNA, the CDR3 is TGTGCCAGCAGTGAAGACGTCTATAGCAATCAGCCCCAGCATTTT.

This chain uses TRBV6-5 with TRBJ2-7, with D hard to call. Trimming stripped 6 bases from V and 3 bases from J, with 9 bases between. CDR1 MNHEY and CDR2 SVGAGI come from the germline V gene. CDR3 length equals 12 residues. The CDR3 region is CASRAVNYEQYF. DNA of the CDR3: TGTGCCAGCAGGGCGGTGAACTACGAGCAGTACTTC.

This clone was counted only a few times. The chain carries TRBV11-2 and TRBJ2-5; 7 nucleotides agree with TRBD2. V trimming: 2 bases; J trimming: 3 bases; junction bases outside the gene matches: 3. The CDR3 is made up of 14 amino acids. Per germline, CDR1 SGHAT and CDR2 FQNNGV. The CDR3, as DNA: TGTGCCAGCAGCTTACAGGCGGGAGAAGAGACCCAGTACTTC. This encodes CASSLQAGEETQYF.

The chain recombines TRBV29-1 with TRBJ1-1; 9 nucleotides match TRBD1. Trimming took 6 bases from V and 1 from J; bases not matched to a gene: 6. The CDR3 loop spans 14 amino acids. The germline V gene encodes CDR1 SQVTM and CDR2 ANQGSEA. CDR3 protein: CSVGTGQGNTEAFF. In nucleotides, the CDR3 is TGCAGCGTAGGAACGGGACAGGGGAACACTGAAGCTTTCTTT.

The V and J genes are TRBV27 and TRBJ2-5, with 7 bases lining up with TRBD1. The CDR3 covers 14 residues. Germline CDR1 reads MNHEY; CDR2 reads SMNVEV (reference sequence). With V trimmed by 6 bases and J by 2 bases, 6 bases remained unmatched. For the CDR3, the DNA is TGTGCCAGCAGCGACAGGGCCGGGCAAGAGACCCAGTACTTC. Translated: CASSDRAGQETQYF.

V gene TRBV30 combines with J gene TRBJ2-3; D gene ambiguous. There are 12 residues in the CDR3. Germline values: CDR1 GTSNPN, CDR2 SVGIG (reference sequence). V lost 3 bases to trimming and J lost 6 bases, with 10 bases between them. CDR3 in DNA: TGTGCCTGGAGGGTCTATTACGATACGCAGTATTTT. Protein sequence: CAWRVYYDTQYF.

In this sample, this clone turned up once. This chain connects TRBV6-5 to TRBJ2-1; maybe TRBD2 (5 bases). Trimming stripped 6 bases from V and 8 bases from J, with 17 bases between. The CDR3 is 14 residues long. Germline loops: CDR1 MNHEY, CDR2 SVGAGI. CDR3 coding DNA: TGTGCCAGCAGGGGTCGCCGGGCGGGCTATGAGCAGTTCTTC. Translated: CASRGRRAGYEQFF.

The chain uses TRBV9 and TRBJ2-3, with a weak D call TRBD1 (7 bases). Germline loops: CDR1 SGDLS, CDR2 YYNGEE. Trimming cost V 4 bases and J 8 bases, with 11 bases left between them. The CDR3 runs to 12 residues. This chain's CDR3 is CASSPGGGTQYF. The DNA for the CDR3 is TGTGCCAGCAGCCCAGGGGGAGGTACGCAGTATTTT.

The chain employs TRBV2 and TRBJ2-7, with 10 nucleotides matching TRBD2. This CDR3 contains 15 residues. Germline V gene sequence: CDR1 SNHLY, CDR2 FYNNEI. J was trimmed by 6 bases and V by 5 bases; bases with no gene match: 10. The CDR3 DNA is TGTGCCAGCAGTCCACAAGCGGGGGGGCAGGGCGAGCAGTACTTC. The encoded protein is CASSPQAGGQGEQYF.

This chain links TRBV7-2 with TRBJ1-1; D not certain. V shed 3 bases and J shed 3 bases, with 11 bases lying between them. The CDR3 has 14 amino acids. In germline, CDR1 is SGHTA, CDR2 FQGNSA. Here the CDR3 DNA reads TGTGCCAGCAGCTTCGGGGTTGCGTACACTGAAGCTTTCTTT. Residues: CASSFGVAYTEAFF.

The rearrangement uses TRBV5-1 and TRBJ2-1, with a possible D match to TRBD2 (6 bases). Trimming pared 1 base from V and 5 bases from J, leaving 13 bases between. CDR1 SGHRS and CDR2 YFSETQ come from the germline V gene. This CDR3 region has 15 residues. The DNA of the CDR3 is TGCGCCAGCAGCTTGTTACCGGGACTCAACAATGAGCAGTTCTTC. Residues: CASSLLPGLNNEQFF. Using reference TRBV5-1 and TRBJ2-1 for the parts outside the CDR3, the full variable domain is KAGVTQTPRYLIKTRGQQVTLSCSPISGHRSVSWYQQTPGQGLQFLFEYFSETQRNKGNFPGRFSGRQFSNSRSEMNVSTLELGDSALYLCASSLLPGLNNEQFFGPGTRLTVL.

The chain uses TRBV7-8 and TRBJ1-5; no clear D gene. Germline assignment: CDR1 SGHVS and CDR2 FQNEAQ. Trimming removed 5 bases at V and 7 bases at J, with 21 bases between. The CDR3 consists of 16 residues. DNA for the CDR3: TGTGCCAGCAGCCCTCGGCCGGGGTCCCCCCCCCAGCCCCAGCATTTT. Encoded protein: CASSPRPGSPPQPQHF.

The CDR3 nucleotides are TGTGCCAGCAGCTTTGGAGACAGCCCACTCACCTACGAGCAGTACTTC. This codes for CASSFGDSPLTYEQYF. The V gene is TRBV7-8, the J gene TRBJ2-7, with a weak D call TRBD1 (5 bases). CDR1 is SGHVS and CDR2 is FQNEAQ in the germline V gene. The CDR3 covers 16 residues. Trimming pared 3 bases from V and 2 bases from J, leaving 17 bases between.

CDR3 protein: CASSLSQNTGELFF. CDR3 DNA sequence: TGTGCCAGCAGCTTAAGCCAGAACACCGGGGAGCTGTTTTTT. The chain combines TRBV7-8 with TRBJ2-2; D remains ambiguous. V was cut by 2 bases and J by 1 base, with 5 bases left in between. CDR1 is SGHVS, CDR2 FQNEAQ, per germline. The CDR3 covers 14 residues. The variable domain in full, with the rest retrieved from reference TRBV7-8 and TRBJ2-2, is GAGVSQSPRYKVAKRGQDVALRCDPISGHVSLFWYQQALGQGPEFLTYFQNEAQLDKSGLPSDRFFAERPEGSVSTLKIQRTQQEDSAVYLCASSLSQNTGELFFGEGSRLTVL.

The V call is TRBV2, the J call TRBJ2-5; 8 bases are shared with TRBD2. This CDR3 spans 14 amino acids. J lost 5 bases, V lost 7 bases, and 9 bases had no gene match. Germline loops: CDR1 SNHLY, CDR2 FYNNEI. The CDR3 DNA reads as TGTGCCAGCACCCAGAGCGGGGGAGGGGAGACCCAGTACTTC. Its translation is CASTQSGGGETQYF.

The rearrangement uses TRBV5-1 and TRBJ1-4, with D perhaps TRBD1 (5 bases). The CDR3 length is 15 residues. Trimming removed 4 bases from V and 4 bases from J, with 14 bases in between. Per the germline V gene, CDR1 is SGHRS and CDR2 is YFSETQ. The chain's CDR3 is CASSERGIDNEKLFF. The CDR3 DNA reads as TGCGCCAGCAGCGAAAGGGGAATTGATAATGAAAAACTGTTTTTT.

This chain uses TRBV3-1 (or the pseudogene TRBV3-2) with TRBJ1-2; TRBD1 matches at 8 bases. V lost 5 bases to trimming and J lost 3 bases; unmatched junction nucleotides: 5. The germline gives CDR1 LGHDT, CDR2 YNNKEL (reference sequence). This CDR3 has 14 amino acids. The CDR3 DNA reads TGTGCCAGCAGCAGGGGACAGGCGGACTATGGCTACACCTTC. This encodes CASSRGQADYGYTF.

The CDR3 spells CASSLQGMNTEAFF. CDR3 nucleotides: TGTGCCAGCAGCCTACAGGGCATGAACACTGAAGCTTTCTTT. The V gene is TRBV14, the J gene TRBJ1-1, with TRBD1 as a possible D gene (6 bases). V lost 4 bases and J lost 0, with 9 bases in between. Germline V gene sequence: CDR1 SGHDN, CDR2 FVKESK. The CDR3 consists of 14 residues.